Reported below is one T cell receptor (beta chain). In germline, CDR1 is SEHNR, CDR2 FQNEAQ (reference sequence). The CDR3 spans 16 residues. Trimming removed 5 bases from V and 0 bases from J, with 16 bases in between. This sample stems from a study of identifying expanded T cells in peripheral blood. TCRdb keeps only in-frame clones here, not all; method: immunoSEQ multiplex PCR. The sample carries about 90,000 clones, 70% to 90% recorded once. This TCR derives from a person aged 18-70 years in good health. The rearrangement links TRBV7-9 to TRBJ2-5; TRBD1 or TRBD2 may be the D gene (5 bases each). The sequencing sample was made of blood. CDR3 nucleotides: TGTGCCAGCAGCCGATTTGGGACCACATACCAAGAGACCCAGTACTTC. This sequence encodes CASSRFGTTYQETQYF.